This passage covers 30 T cell receptor beta chains from one sample sequenced in a study of Graves' ophthalmopathy and Graves' hyperthyroidism. The sequenced template was RNA, covering the TCR beta CDR3 region. The workflow started with a first-round RT-PCR run with HTBI primers and then moved on to a second-round multiplex PCR. From the multiplex PCR reads, TCRdb called clonotypes with MiXCR, one entry per CDR3 protein. The sample shows more than 550,000 distinct CDR3 sequences, roughly 41% of them seen only once. Input material: peripheral blood. The receptors stem from an adult man with Graves' ophthalmopathy.

A remark on this clonotype: This could be a read error, since a much larger clone is one nucleotide away. The chain has TRBV6-1 and TRBJ1-4, with unresolved D. The germline V and J ends were trimmed by 6 bases and 4 bases, with 9 bases remaining between them. The CDR3 totals 13 residues. Germline V CDR1 and CDR2: MNHNS, SASEGT. CDR3 in amino acids: CASRDWVNEKLFF. The CDR3 nucleotides read TGTGCCAGCAGAGACTGGGTTAATGAAAAACTGTTTTTT.

This clonotype was counted ten times or more. The J gene is TRBJ1-2, the V gene TRBV5-8, with TRBD1 matching over 7 bases. Trimming removed 4 bases from V and 8 bases from J; junction bases left unmatched: 11. The CDR3 is made up of 14 amino acids. Looked up from germline, CDR1 is SGHTS and CDR2 is YDEGEE. The CDR3 here is CASSDSRQGRGYTF. The DNA of the CDR3 is TGTGCCAGCAGCGACTCGCGACAGGGCAGGGGCTACACCTTC.

This clonotype was picked up many times. The chain carries TRBV29-1 and TRBJ1-2, with D uncertain. The length of the CDR3 is 12 residues. V was shortened by 5 bases and J by 0 bases, with 7 bases between the two germline ends. Germline-derived CDR1 and CDR2 are SQVTM and ANQGSEA. CDR3 DNA: TGCAGCGTTACGGAAACTAACTATGGCTACACCTTC. It codes for CSVTETNYGYTF. Full variable domain (missing parts from reference TRBV29-1 and TRBJ1-2): SAVISQKPSRDICQRGTSLTIQCQVDSQVTMMFWYRQQPGQSLTLIATANQGSEATYESGFVIDKFPISRPNLTFSTLTVSNMSPEDSSIYLCSVTETNYGYTFGSGTRLTVV.

V gene TRBV6-1 combines with J gene TRBJ2-7; 7 bases match TRBD2. With 6 bases clipped from V and 0 bases from J, the junction kept 5 bases outside the gene matches. Looked up from germline, CDR1 is MNHNS and CDR2 is SASEGT. This CDR3 has 14 amino acids. The DNA of the CDR3 is TGTGCCAGCAGCCACGGGGGGAGCTCCTACGAGCAGTACTTC. This translates into CASSHGGSSYEQYF.

V and J are TRBV9 and TRBJ2-7, with D possibly being TRBD2 (6 bases). This CDR3 region has 14 residues. V lost 7 bases, J lost 6 bases, and 20 bases lay in between. Germline CDR1 SGDLS, CDR2 YYNGEE. For the CDR3, the DNA is TGTGCCAGCTCACCTACGCGGGTCGGGGGCGAGCAGTACTTC. Protein: CASSPTRVGGEQYF. The full variable domain, in which reference TRBV9 and TRBJ2-7 provide the parts outside the CDR3, is DSGVTQTPKHLITATGQRVTLRCSPRSGDLSVYWYQQSLDQGLQFLIQYYNGEERAKGNILERFSAQQFPDLHSELNLSSLELGDSALYFCASSPTRVGGEQYFGPGTRLTVT.

This clonotype appeared many times. V is TRBV7-9 and J is TRBJ2-7; D is unclear. This CDR3 has 11 amino acids. The V gene's germline CDR1 is SEHNR and CDR2 FQNEAQ (reference sequence). V was pared by 7 bases and J by 3 bases, with 7 bases between. CDR3: CASTLDYEQYF. CDR3 sequence (DNA): TGTGCCAGCACCTTGGACTACGAGCAGTACTTC.

The CDR3 spells CASSPGTSGRYEQYF. In DNA form, the CDR3 reads TGTGCCAGCAGCCCCGGGACTAGCGGGCGGTACGAGCAGTACTTC. This chain links TRBV28 with TRBJ2-7; 12 bases map to TRBD2. This CDR3 contains 15 residues. V dropped 6 bases and J dropped 4; count of bases not matched to a gene: 7. CDR1 and CDR2 from the germline V gene are MDHEN and SYDVKM.

The chain couples TRBV7-8 to TRBJ1-4, with 11 nucleotides matching TRBD1. Unmatched junction bases numbered 4, after V lost 4 bases and J lost 3 bases. The CDR3 sequence is 16 residues long. CDR1 and CDR2 (germline): SGHVS, FQNEAQ. The CDR3 protein is CASSSRTGGPNEKLFF. CDR3 DNA sequence: TGTGCCAGCAGCTCGAGGACAGGGGGCCCTAATGAAAAACTGTTTTTT. Combining the CDR3 with reference TRBV7-8 and TRBJ1-4 gives the whole variable domain GAGVSQSPRYKVAKRGQDVALRCDPISGHVSLFWYQQALGQGPEFLTYFQNEAQLDKSGLPSDRFFAERPEGSVSTLKIQRTQQEDSAVYLCASSSRTGGPNEKLFFGSGTQLSVL.

This chain joins TRBV28 and TRBJ2-7, with a tentative D call TRBD1 (5 bases). From germline, CDR1 is MDHEN and CDR2 SYDVKM. V was clipped by 9 bases and J by 4 bases, with 16 bases between them. The CDR3 runs to 13 residues. The chain's CDR3 is CASTQGRAYEQYF. The CDR3 DNA reads as TGTGCCAGTACTCAGGGTAGGGCTTACGAGCAGTACTTC.

The V gene is TRBV11-2, the J gene TRBJ1-1, with D maybe TRBD1 (5 bases). The CDR3 loop spans 14 amino acids. V was trimmed by 0 bases and J by 3 bases, leaving 8 bases between them. Germline loops: CDR1 SGHAT, CDR2 FQNNGV. The CDR3 spells CASSLEGAHTEAFF. The CDR3 region has the DNA TGTGCCAGCAGCTTAGAAGGGGCACACACTGAAGCTTTCTTT.

The rearrangement links TRBV25-1 to TRBJ1-2; D is ambiguous. The CDR3 sequence is 13 residues long. Germline CDR1 and CDR2: MGHDK and SYGVNS. Trimming removed 6 bases at V and 4 bases at J, with 12 bases between. CDR3 bases: TGTGCCAGCAGCTGGGGATCGAGCTATGGCTACACCTTC. Translation gives CASSWGSSYGYTF.

The chain couples TRBV27 to TRBJ1-5; 8 positions agree with TRBD1. Per the germline V gene, CDR1 is MNHEY and CDR2 is SMNVEV (reference sequence). CDR3 size: 14 residues. Germline trimming cut 4 bases from V and 6 bases from J; bases unmatched to any gene: 5. The CDR3, as DNA: TGTGCCAGCAGTTCAGGGGGCGGGTCTCAGCCCCAGCATTTT. Its translation is CASSSGGGSQPQHF.

The J gene is TRBJ1-2, the V gene TRBV7-9; D is possibly TRBD1 (5 bases). Germline V lookup: CDR1 SEHNR, CDR2 FQNEAQ (reference sequence). This CDR3 region has 14 residues. V shed 5 bases and J shed 4 bases, with 14 bases lying between them. Here the CDR3 DNA reads TGTGCCAGCAGCCCGGGCGGGACCTCCTATGGCTACACCTTC. Protein: CASSPGGTSYGYTF. Together with reference TRBV7-9 and TRBJ1-2, the CDR3 gives the full variable domain: DTGVSQNPRHKITKRGQNVTFRCDPISEHNRLYWYRQTLGQGPEFLTYFQNEAQLEKSRLLSDRFSAERPKGSFSTLEIQRTEQGDSAMYLCASSPGGTSYGYTFGSGTRLTVV.

Notes on this clonotype: A much larger clone is a single base away; this may be a read error. V and J are TRBV4-1 and TRBJ1-1; D unresolved. The V gene's germline CDR1 is MGHRA and CDR2 YSYEKL. The CDR3 loop spans 15 amino acids. The CDR3 spells CASSQEPIRNTEAYF. For the CDR3, the DNA is TGCGCCAGCAGCCAAGAGCCCATACGGAACACTGAAGCTTACTTT.

The V and J genes are TRBV7-9 and TRBJ1-5, with D tentatively TRBD1 (6 bases). Germline CDR1 SEHNR, CDR2 FQNEAQ (reference sequence). With 5 bases removed from V and 0 bases from J, the gap between germline ends came to 20 bases. The CDR3 spans 18 residues. In DNA, the CDR3 is TGTGCCAGCAGCCCCCTGACAGGCCCTAGCGATAGCAATCAGCCCCAGCATTTT. As protein: CASSPLTGPSDSNQPQHF.

The V and J genes are TRBV29-1 and TRBJ2-2; TRBD2 aligns across 9 bases. Unmatched junction bases numbered 8, after V lost 4 bases and J lost 2 bases. CDR1 and CDR2 from the germline V gene are SQVTM and ANQGSEA. The CDR3 has 16 residues. CDR3: CSVAGSGSPNTGELFF. For the CDR3, the DNA is TGCAGCGTTGCGGGTAGCGGGAGTCCCAACACCGGGGAGCTGTTTTTT.

This clonotype was recorded at least ten times. A junction boundary mismatches the germline segment, possibly from a read error. The gene calls are TRBV10-3 and TRBJ1-2; tentative D call: TRBD1 (5 bases). This CDR3 spans 13 amino acids. Germline V gene data show CDR1 as ENHRY and CDR2 as SYGVKD. The CDR3 loop reads CASSGLGGYGYTF. The CDR3 nucleotides are TGTGCCAGCAGTGGCCTTGGGGGCTATGGCTACACCTTC.

This clonotype was detected ten times or more. The gene calls are TRBV20-1 and TRBJ2-5, with TRBD2 identical over 11 bases. The trim removed 3 bases at V and 5 bases at J, leaving 8 bases unmatched. The CDR3 has 15 amino acids. Looked up from germline, CDR1 is DFQATT and CDR2 is SNEGSKA (reference sequence). The CDR3 DNA sequence: TGCAGTGCTAGTACTAGCGGGGGAACGCTTGAGACCCAGTACTTC. Amino acids: CSASTSGGTLETQYF.

This clonotype has only a few counts. The chain employs TRBV6-5 and TRBJ2-7; D is perhaps TRBD2 (6 bases). V lost 7 bases and J 3 bases, leaving 16 bases between the germline ends. The CDR3 consists of 14 residues. Looked up from germline, CDR1 is MNHEY and CDR2 is SVGAGI. CDR3 sequence (DNA): TGTGCCAGCACCTATCGACTAGACCACTACGAGCAGTACTTC. Translated, it gives CASTYRLDHYEQYF.

The chain employs TRBV7-9 and TRBJ2-7, with 8 nucleotides matching TRBD1. V shed 3 bases, J shed 3 bases, and the junction held 7 bases outside the gene matches. The CDR3 loop spans 15 amino acids. Per germline, CDR1 SEHNR and CDR2 FQNEAQ (reference sequence). This CDR3 reads CASSFPDRVHYEQYF. Here the CDR3 DNA reads TGTGCCAGCAGCTTCCCGGACAGGGTGCACTACGAGCAGTACTTC.

The genes are TRBV15 and TRBJ2-7; 12 bases are shared with TRBD2. CDR1 and CDR2 from the germline V gene are LNHNV and YYDKDF (reference sequence). The CDR3 consists of 14 residues. V was pared by 5 bases and J by 4 bases, with 3 bases of the junction left unmatched. The CDR3 DNA reads TGTGCCACCAGCGCAGGACTAGCGGGGTACGAGCAGTACTTC. This translates into CATSAGLAGYEQYF.

J is TRBJ1-1 and V is TRBV19; D is perhaps TRBD1 (6 bases). The germline CDR1 and CDR2 sequences are LNHDA and SQIVND (reference sequence). V was pared by 4 bases and J by 1 base, with 16 bases between. CDR3 length: 16 residues. CDR3 region: CASSTYDQGWNTEAFF. In DNA, the CDR3 is TGTGCCAGTAGTACCTACGACCAGGGGTGGAACACTGAAGCTTTCTTT.

The V call is TRBV2, the J call TRBJ2-5; the D gene could be TRBD1 or TRBD2 (5 bases each). Trimming left V 5 bases short and J 5 bases short, with 21 bases between. Germline V gene lookup returns CDR1 SNHLY and CDR2 FYNNEI. CDR3 size: 16 residues. As DNA, the CDR3 is TGTGCCAGCAGTCCCCGCCGTCGCGGTGGGGGTGAGACCCAGTACTTC. It translates to CASSPRRRGGGETQYF.

This clonotype was found many times. The chain links TRBV2 to TRBJ2-7; 7 bases fit TRBD1. From germline, CDR1 is SNHLY and CDR2 FYNNEI. This CDR3 has 17 residues. J gave up 2 bases and V 1 base, and 11 bases lay outside the gene matches. CDR3 amino acids: CASSEGGSGGIAYEQYF. In DNA form, the CDR3 reads TGTGCCAGCAGTGAAGGGGGGTCAGGGGGAATTGCCTACGAGCAGTACTTC.

In this sample, this clonotype turned up many times. J is TRBJ2-7 and V is TRBV2; tentative D call: TRBD1 (6 bases). V was cut by 8 bases and J by 1 base, with 15 bases left in between. The CDR3 length is 14 residues. CDR1 is SNHLY and CDR2 is FYNNEI in the germline V gene. CDR3 loop: CASLRGTASYEQYF. As DNA, the CDR3 is TGTGCCAGCCTGAGGGGGACCGCATCCTACGAGCAGTACTTC.

Remarks on this clonotype: Its ends do not fully match the called genes, so a read error is possible. The J gene is TRBJ2-6, the V gene TRBV24-1, with D possibly TRBD1 on 5 matching bases. The CDR3 consists of 16 residues. In germline, CDR1 is KGHDR, CDR2 SFDVKD. CDR3 in amino acids: CATSDTEGSGANILTF. The CDR3, as DNA: TGTGCTACCAGTGACACCGAAGGCTCTGGGGCCAACATCCTGACTTTC.

The chain combines TRBV25-1 with TRBJ1-5; 8 bases fit TRBD1. Per germline, CDR1 MGHDK and CDR2 SYGVNS. The length of the CDR3 is 18 residues. Germline trimming cut 1 base from V and 11 bases from J; bases unmatched to any gene: 19. CDR3 sequence: CASSEWSRGPDRQETQHF. Here the CDR3 DNA reads TGTGCCAGCAGTGAATGGAGCAGGGGGCCAGACCGTCAAGAGACCCAGCATTTT. Using reference TRBV25-1 and TRBJ1-5 for the parts outside the CDR3, the full variable domain is EADIYQTPRYLVIGTGKKITLECSQTMGHDKMYWYQQDPGMELHLIHYSYGVNSTEKGDLSSESTVSRIRTEHFPLTLESARPSHTSQYLCASSEWSRGPDRQETQHFGDGTRLSIL.

V is TRBV5-1 and J is TRBJ2-7, with D unresolved. The closer fit of TRBJ2-1 to the DNA end suggests the J call may be wrong. From germline, CDR1 is SGHRS and CDR2 YFSETQ. The CDR3 extends over 13 amino acids. The CDR3 bases are TGCGCCAGCAGCTTTGGGCTTTACAATGAGCAGTTCTTC. It translates to CASSFGLYNEQFF.

This clonotype was counted only a few times. DNA for the CDR3: TGTGCCAGCAGACCGGGGCTAGCGGGACTACAAGAGACCCAGTACTTC. Its translation: CASRPGLAGLQETQYF. V usage is TRBV10-3 and J usage is TRBJ2-5, with 9 bases that match TRBD2. The CDR3 loop spans 16 amino acids. V gave up 10 bases and J gave up 2 bases; unmatched junction bases: 14. The germline V gene has CDR1 ENHRY and CDR2 SYGVKD.

The chain joins TRBV24-1 to TRBJ2-1; D not certain. This CDR3 comprises 16 residues. Trimming took 3 bases from V and 7 from J, leaving 18 bases between them. Per the germline V gene, CDR1 is KGHDR and CDR2 is SFDVKD. CDR3 amino acids: CATSDRRAVRVNEQFF. The CDR3 region has the DNA TGTGCCACCAGTGATAGAAGGGCTGTCCGAGTTAATGAGCAGTTCTTC.